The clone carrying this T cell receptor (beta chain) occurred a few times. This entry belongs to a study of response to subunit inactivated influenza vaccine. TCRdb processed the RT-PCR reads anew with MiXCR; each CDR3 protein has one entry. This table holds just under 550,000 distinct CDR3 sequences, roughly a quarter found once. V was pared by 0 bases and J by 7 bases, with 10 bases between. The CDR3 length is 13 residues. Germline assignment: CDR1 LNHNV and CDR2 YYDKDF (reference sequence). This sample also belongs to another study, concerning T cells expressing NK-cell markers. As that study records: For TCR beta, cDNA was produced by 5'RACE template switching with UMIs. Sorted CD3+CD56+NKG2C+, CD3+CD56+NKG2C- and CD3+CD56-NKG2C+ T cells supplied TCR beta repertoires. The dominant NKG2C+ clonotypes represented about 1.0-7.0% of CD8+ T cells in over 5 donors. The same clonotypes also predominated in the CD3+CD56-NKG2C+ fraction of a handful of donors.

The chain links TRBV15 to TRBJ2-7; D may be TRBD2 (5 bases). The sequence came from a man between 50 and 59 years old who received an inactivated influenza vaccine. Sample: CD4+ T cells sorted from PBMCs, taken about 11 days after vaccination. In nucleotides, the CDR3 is TGTGCCACCAGCAGAGACCCAGGAGGAGAGCAGTACTTC. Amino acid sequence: CATSRDPGGEQYF.